This T cell receptor beta chain was sequenced in a study of shared clonotypes between healthy human individuals. Looking at the study overall: The study used three CD4 naive, three CD4 memory, two CD8 naive and one CD8 memory plate per donor.

CD45RO negativity and positive selection for CCR7 defined naive CD8 cells, a population that excluded terminally differentiated effector memory CD45RA+ cells. The length of the CDR3 is 15 residues. The germline V and J ends were trimmed by 7 bases and 7 bases, with 19 bases remaining between them. CDR1 is SEHNR and CDR2 is FQNEAQ in the germline V gene (reference sequence). Measured with immunoSEQ multiplex PCR; TCRdb has only the in-frame clones, and not every one. In the table there are around 2,000,000 clones, 93% of which are singletons. The chain carries TRBV7-9 and TRBJ2-2; possibly TRBD1 for D (6 bases). The receptor was derived from a young man in good health. Some clones in this sample may be carry-over from other donors' samples. Sequencing was done on a sample of naive CD8+ T cells from PBMCs. The CDR3 DNA reads TGTGCCAGCACCAAAGAAAGGGGGAGTAACGGGGAGCTGTTTTTT. Encoded protein: CASTKERGSNGELFF.